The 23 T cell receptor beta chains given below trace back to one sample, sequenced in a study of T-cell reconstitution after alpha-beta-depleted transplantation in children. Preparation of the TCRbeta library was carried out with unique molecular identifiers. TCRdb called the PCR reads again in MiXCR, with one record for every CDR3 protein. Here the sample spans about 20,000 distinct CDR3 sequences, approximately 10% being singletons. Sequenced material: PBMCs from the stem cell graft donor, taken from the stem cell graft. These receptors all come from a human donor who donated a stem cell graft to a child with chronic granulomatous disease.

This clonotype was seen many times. The CDR3 DNA sequence: TGTGCCAGCAGTCCCGCTGGGCGAACAGATAATCAGCCCCAGCATTTT. Residues: CASSPAGRTDNQPQHF. V gene TRBV6-1 combines with J gene TRBJ1-5; D gene unclear. The V end was cut by 5 bases, the J end by 4 bases, with 18 bases between. The length of the CDR3 is 16 residues. CDR1 and CDR2 (germline): MNHNS, SASEGT.

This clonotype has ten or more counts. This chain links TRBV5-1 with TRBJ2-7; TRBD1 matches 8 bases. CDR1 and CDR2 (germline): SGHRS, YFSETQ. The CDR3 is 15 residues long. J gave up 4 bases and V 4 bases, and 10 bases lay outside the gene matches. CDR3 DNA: TGCGCCAGCAGCGCTGCCGGGACAGGCATTTACGAGCAGTACTTC. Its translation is CASSAAGTGIYEQYF.

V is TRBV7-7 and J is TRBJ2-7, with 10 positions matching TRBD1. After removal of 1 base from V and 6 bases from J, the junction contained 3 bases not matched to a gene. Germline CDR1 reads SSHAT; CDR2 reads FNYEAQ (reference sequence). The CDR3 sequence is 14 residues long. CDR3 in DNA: TGTGCCAGCAGCTTAGAGGACAGGGGGTCCGAGCAGTACTTC. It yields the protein CASSLEDRGSEQYF. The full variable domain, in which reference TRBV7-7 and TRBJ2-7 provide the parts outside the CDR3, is GAGVSQSPRYKVTKRGQDVTLRCDPISSHATLYWYQQALGQGPEFLTYFNYEAQPDKSGLPSDRFSAERPEGSISTLTIQRTEQRDSAMYRCASSLEDRGSEQYFGPGTRLTVT.

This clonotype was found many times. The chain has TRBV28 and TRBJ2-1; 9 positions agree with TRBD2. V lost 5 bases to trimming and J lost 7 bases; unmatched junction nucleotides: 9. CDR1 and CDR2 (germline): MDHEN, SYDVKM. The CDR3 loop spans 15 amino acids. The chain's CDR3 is CASSRAGGPLNEQFF. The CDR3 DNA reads TGTGCCAGCAGTAGGGCGGGAGGGCCCCTGAATGAGCAGTTCTTC.

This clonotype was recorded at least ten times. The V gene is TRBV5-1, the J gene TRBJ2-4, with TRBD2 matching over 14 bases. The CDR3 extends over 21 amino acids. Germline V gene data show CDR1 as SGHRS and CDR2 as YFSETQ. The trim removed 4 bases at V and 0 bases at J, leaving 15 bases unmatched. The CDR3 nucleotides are TGCGCCAGCAGCCACCAAAATCCGGGACTAGCGGGAGTGCTAGCCAAAAACATTCAGTACTTC. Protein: CASSHQNPGLAGVLAKNIQYF.

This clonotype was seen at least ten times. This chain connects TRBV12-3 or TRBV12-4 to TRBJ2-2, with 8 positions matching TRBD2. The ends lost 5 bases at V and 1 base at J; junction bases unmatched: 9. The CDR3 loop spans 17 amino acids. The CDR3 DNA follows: TGTGCCAGCAGTCGTCCCAATAGCGGGGTGAACACCGGGGAGCTGTTTTTT. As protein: CASSRPNSGVNTGELFF.

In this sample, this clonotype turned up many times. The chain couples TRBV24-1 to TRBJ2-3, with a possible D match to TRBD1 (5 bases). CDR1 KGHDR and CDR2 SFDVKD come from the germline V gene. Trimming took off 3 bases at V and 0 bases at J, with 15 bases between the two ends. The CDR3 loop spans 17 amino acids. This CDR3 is CATSDPRRDSSTDTQYF. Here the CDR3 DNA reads TGTGCCACCAGTGATCCGCGGCGTGACAGTAGCACAGATACGCAGTATTTT.

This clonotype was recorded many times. CDR3 in DNA: TGCAGCGTTGTGAGAGAAGGGGACACTGAAGCTTTCTTT. It specifies CSVVREGDTEAFF. The chain recombines TRBV29-1 with TRBJ1-1, with D perhaps matching TRBD1 (5 bases). Germline V lookup: CDR1 SQVTM, CDR2 ANQGSEA. This CDR3 contains 13 residues. V lost 4 bases, J lost 3 bases, and 12 bases lay in between. The variable domain in full, with the rest retrieved from reference TRBV29-1 and TRBJ1-1, is SAVISQKPSRDICQRGTSLTIQCQVDSQVTMMFWYRQQPGQSLTLIATANQGSEATYESGFVIDKFPISRPNLTFSTLTVSNMSPEDSSIYLCSVVREGDTEAFFGQGTRLTVV.

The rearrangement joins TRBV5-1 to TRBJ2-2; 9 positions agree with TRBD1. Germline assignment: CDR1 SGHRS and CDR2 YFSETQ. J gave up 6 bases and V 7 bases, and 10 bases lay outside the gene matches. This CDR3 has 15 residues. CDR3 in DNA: TGCGCCAGCGAAGGGACAGGGTATCGTTCCGGGGAGCTGTTTTTT. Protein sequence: CASEGTGYRSGELFF.

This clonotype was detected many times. The CDR3 DNA follows: TGTGCCTGCGGAGGGGGCGCGGAAAAACTGTTTTTT. Protein: CACGGGAEKLFF. The chain recombines TRBV2 with TRBJ1-4; 7 bases fit TRBD1. The CDR3 is 12 amino acids. Trimming cost V 11 bases and J 8 bases; bases outside gene matches: 8. Per the germline V gene, CDR1 is SNHLY and CDR2 is FYNNEI.

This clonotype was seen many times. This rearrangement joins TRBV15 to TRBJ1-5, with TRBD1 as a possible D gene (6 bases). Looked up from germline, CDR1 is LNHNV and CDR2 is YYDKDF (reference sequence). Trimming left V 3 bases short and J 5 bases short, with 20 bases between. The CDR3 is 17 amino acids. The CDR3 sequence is CATSSKLGGLPDQPQHF. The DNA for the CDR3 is TGTGCCACCAGCAGTAAACTTGGGGGCCTCCCGGATCAGCCCCAGCATTTT.

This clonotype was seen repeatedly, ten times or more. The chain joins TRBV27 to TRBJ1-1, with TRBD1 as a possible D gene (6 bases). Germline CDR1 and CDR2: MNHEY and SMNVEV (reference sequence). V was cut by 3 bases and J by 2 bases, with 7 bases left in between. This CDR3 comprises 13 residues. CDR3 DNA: TGTGCCAGCAGTTTTGGGGGCAACACTGAAGCTTTCTTT. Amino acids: CASSFGGNTEAFF.

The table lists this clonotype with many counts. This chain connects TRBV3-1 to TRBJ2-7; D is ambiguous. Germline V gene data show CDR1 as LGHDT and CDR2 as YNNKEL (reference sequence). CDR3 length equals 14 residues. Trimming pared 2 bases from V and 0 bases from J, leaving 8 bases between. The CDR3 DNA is TGTGCCAGCAGCCAACCACTACCCTCCTACGAGCAGTACTTC. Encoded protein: CASSQPLPSYEQYF.

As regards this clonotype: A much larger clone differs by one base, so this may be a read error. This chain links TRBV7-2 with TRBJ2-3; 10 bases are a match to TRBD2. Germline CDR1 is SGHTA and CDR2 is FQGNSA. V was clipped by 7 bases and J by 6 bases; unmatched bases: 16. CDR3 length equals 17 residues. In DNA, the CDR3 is TGTGCCAGCATCCACCTAGCGGGGGCCCCCGGGGGTGATACGCAGTATTTT. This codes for CASIHLAGAPGGDTQYF.

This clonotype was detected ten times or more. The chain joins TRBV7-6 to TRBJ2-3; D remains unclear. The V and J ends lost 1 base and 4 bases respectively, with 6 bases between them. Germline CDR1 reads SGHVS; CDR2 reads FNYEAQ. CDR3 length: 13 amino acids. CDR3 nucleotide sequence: TGTGCCAGCAGCTTAGGGGCGGCAGATACGCAGTATTTT. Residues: CASSLGAADTQYF.

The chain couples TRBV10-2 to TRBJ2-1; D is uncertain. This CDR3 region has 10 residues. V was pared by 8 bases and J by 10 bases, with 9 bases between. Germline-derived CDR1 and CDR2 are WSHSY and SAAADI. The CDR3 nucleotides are TGCGCCAGCCAGGCCGGAGAGCAGTTCTTC. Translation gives CASQAGEQFF.

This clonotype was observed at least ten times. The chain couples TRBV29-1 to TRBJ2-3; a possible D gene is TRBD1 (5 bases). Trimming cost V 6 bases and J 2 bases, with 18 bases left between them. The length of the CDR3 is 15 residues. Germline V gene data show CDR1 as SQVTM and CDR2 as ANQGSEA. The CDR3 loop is CSVLGSRGFTDTQYF. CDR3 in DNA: TGCAGCGTCCTGGGGTCTAGGGGATTCACAGATACGCAGTATTTT.

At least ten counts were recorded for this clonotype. The CDR3 nucleotides are TGTGCCACCAGCACCGACGGCAGGCAGCTATATGGCTACACCTTC. Its protein product is CATSTDGRQLYGYTF. The J gene is TRBJ1-2, the V gene TRBV15; D is unclear. Germline values: CDR1 LNHNV, CDR2 YYDKDF (reference sequence). The CDR3 has 15 amino acids. Trimming took 4 bases from V and 5 from J, leaving 17 bases between them.

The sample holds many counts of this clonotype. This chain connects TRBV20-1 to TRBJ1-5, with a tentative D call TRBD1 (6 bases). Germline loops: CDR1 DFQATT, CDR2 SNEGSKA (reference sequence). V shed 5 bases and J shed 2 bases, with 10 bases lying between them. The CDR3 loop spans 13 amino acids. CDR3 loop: CSAVTGRNQPQHF. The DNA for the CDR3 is TGCAGTGCTGTAACAGGGCGCAATCAGCCCCAGCATTTT.

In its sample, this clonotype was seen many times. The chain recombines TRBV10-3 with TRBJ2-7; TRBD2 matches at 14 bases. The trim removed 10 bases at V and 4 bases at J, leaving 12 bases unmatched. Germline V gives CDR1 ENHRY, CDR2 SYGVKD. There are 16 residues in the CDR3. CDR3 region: CATGTSGRSSQYEQYF. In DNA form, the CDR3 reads TGTGCCACAGGGACTAGCGGGAGATCTAGCCAATACGAGCAGTACTTC.

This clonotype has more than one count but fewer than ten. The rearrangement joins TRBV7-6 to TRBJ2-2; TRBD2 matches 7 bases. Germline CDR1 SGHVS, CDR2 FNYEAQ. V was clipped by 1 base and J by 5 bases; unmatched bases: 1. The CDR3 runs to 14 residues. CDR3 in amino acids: CASSLVRETGELFF. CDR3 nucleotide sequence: TGTGCCAGCAGCTTAGTGCGGGAGACCGGGGAGCTGTTTTTT.

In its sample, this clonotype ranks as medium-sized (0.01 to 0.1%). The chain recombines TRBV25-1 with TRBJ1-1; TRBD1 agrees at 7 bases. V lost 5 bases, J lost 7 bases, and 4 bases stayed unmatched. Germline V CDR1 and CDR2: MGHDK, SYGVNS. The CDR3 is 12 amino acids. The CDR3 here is CASSPQGIEAFF. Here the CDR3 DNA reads TGTGCCAGCAGTCCACAGGGGATTGAAGCTTTCTTT.

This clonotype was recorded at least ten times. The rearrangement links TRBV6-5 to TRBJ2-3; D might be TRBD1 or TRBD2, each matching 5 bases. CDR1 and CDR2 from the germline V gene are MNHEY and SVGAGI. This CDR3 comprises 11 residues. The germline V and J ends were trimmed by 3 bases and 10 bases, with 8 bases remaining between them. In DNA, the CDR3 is TGTGCCAGCAGTTATGGGGACGCGCAGTATTTT. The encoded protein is CASSYGDAQYF.